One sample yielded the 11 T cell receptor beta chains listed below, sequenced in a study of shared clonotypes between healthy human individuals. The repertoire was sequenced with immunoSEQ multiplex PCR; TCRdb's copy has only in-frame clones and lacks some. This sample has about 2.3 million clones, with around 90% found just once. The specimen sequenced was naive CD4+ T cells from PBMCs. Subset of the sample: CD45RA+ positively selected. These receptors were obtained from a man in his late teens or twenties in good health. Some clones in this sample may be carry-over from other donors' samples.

CDR3 residues: CAISVSRTNSNQPQHF. CDR3 coding DNA: TGTGCCATCAGTGTTTCCCGCACTAATAGCAATCAGCCCCAGCATTTT. V gene TRBV10-3 combines with J gene TRBJ1-5; D is uncertain. CDR1 and CDR2 from the germline V gene are ENHRY and SYGVKD. With 4 bases removed from V and 0 bases from J, the gap between germline ends came to 13 bases. The CDR3 sequence is 16 residues long.

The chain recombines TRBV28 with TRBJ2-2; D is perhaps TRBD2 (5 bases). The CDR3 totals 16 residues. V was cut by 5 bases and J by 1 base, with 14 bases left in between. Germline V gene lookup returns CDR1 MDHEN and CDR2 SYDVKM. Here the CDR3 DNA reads TGTGCCAGCAGTACTGCTAGCTTAGGGAACACCGGGGAGCTGTTTTTT. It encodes CASSTASLGNTGELFF.

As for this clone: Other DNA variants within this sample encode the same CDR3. This CDR3 is CASTSGQGNQPQHF. The CDR3 DNA reads as TGTGCCAGCACTTCAGGACAGGGCAATCAGCCCCAGCATTTT. The gene calls are TRBV28 and TRBJ1-5; 7 positions agree with TRBD1. Trimming took 7 bases from V and 2 from J; bases not matched to a gene: 5. CDR1 is MDHEN, CDR2 SYDVKM, per germline. The CDR3 is 14 residues long.

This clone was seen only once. The CDR3 sequence: CASSFFPDTEAFF. The CDR3 nucleotides are TGTGCCAGCAGCTTCTTTCCGGACACTGAAGCTTTCTTT. The genes are TRBV7-9 and TRBJ1-1; no reliable D call. Germline V gene sequence: CDR1 SEHNR, CDR2 FQNEAQ (reference sequence). V shed 3 bases and J shed 3 bases, with 8 bases lying between them. CDR3 length: 13 amino acids.

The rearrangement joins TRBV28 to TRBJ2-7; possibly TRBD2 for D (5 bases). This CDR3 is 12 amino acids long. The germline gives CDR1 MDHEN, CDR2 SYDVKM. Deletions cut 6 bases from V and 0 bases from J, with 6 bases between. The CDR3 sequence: CASRTNSYEQYF. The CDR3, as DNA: TGTGCCAGCAGGACTAACTCCTACGAGCAGTACTTC.

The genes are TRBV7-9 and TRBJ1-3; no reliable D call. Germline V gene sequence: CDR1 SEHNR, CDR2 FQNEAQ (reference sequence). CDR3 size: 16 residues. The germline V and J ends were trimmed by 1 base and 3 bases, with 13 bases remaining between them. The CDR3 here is CASSLGGMVYGNTIYF. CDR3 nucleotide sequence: TGTGCCAGCAGCTTAGGAGGGATGGTCTATGGAAACACCATATATTTT. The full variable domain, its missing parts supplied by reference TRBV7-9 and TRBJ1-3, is DTGVSQNPRHKITKRGQNVTFRCDPISEHNRLYWYRQTLGQGPEFLTYFQNEAQLEKSRLLSDRFSAERPKGSFSTLEIQRTEQGDSAMYLCASSLGGMVYGNTIYFGEGSWLTVV.

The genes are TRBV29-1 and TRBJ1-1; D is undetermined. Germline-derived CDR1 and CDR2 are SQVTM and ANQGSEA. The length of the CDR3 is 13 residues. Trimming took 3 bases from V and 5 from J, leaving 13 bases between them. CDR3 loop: CSVESTIKTEAFF. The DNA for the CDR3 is TGCAGCGTTGAGTCTACAATAAAGACTGAAGCTTTCTTT.

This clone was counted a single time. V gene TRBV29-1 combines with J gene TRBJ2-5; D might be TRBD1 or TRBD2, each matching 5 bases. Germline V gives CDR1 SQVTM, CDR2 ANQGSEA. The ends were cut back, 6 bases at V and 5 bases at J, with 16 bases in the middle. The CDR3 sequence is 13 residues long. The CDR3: CSVRDRLSETQYF. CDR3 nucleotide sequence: TGCAGCGTCAGGGACCGATTGTCGGAGACCCAGTACTTC. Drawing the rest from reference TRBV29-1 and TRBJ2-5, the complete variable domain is SAVISQKPSRDICQRGTSLTIQCQVDSQVTMMFWYRQQPGQSLTLIATANQGSEATYESGFVIDKFPISRPNLTFSTLTVSNMSPEDSSIYLCSVRDRLSETQYFGPGTRLLVL.

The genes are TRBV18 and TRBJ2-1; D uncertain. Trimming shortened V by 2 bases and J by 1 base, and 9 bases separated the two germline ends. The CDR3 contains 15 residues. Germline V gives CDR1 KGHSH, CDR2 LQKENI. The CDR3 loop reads CASSPITVSYNEQFF. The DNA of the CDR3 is TGTGCCAGCTCACCAATTACGGTATCCTACAATGAGCAGTTCTTC. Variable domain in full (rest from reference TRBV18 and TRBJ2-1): NAGVMQNPRHLVRRRGQEARLRCSPMKGHSHVYWYRQLPEEGLKFMVYLQKENIIDESGMPKERFSAEFPKEGPSILRIQQVVRGDSAAYFCASSPITVSYNEQFFGPGTRLTVL.

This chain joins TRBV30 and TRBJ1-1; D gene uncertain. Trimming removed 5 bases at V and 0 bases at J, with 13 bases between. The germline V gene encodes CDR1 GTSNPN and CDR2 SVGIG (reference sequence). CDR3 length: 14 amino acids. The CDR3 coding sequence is TGTGCCTGGGGAGGAAAGAATTTGAACACTGAAGCTTTCTTT. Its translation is CAWGGKNLNTEAFF.

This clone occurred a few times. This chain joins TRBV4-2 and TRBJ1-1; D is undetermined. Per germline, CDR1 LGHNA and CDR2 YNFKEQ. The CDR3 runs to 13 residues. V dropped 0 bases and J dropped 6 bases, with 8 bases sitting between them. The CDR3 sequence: CASSQDQVPEAFF. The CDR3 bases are TGTGCCAGCAGCCAAGATCAGGTCCCTGAAGCTTTCTTT.